This T cell receptor (beta chain) was profiled in a study of T-cell memory formation after mild COVID-19. MiXCR was run by TCRdb on the 5' RACE reads, yielding one entry per CDR3 protein. The sample holds 100,000 to 150,000 distinct CDR3 sequences, approximately 15% seen once. In its sample, this clonotype was seen a few times. Its specificity is unknown. General study results and limits: Clones shrinking between day 15 and 85 showed a balanced CD4/CD8 split, and those that grew later tilted toward CD4+. CM and EM subsets held most contracting CD4+ clones; EMRA held CD8+ ones.

The V and J ends lost 0 bases and 1 base respectively, with 7 bases between them. The germline V gene encodes CDR1 SGDLS and CDR2 YYNGEE. The CDR3 totals 15 residues. The material sequenced was PBMCs or a T cell subset sorted from them (not recorded which). This chain links TRBV9 with TRBJ2-2; no firm D call. The receptor comes from an adult woman who had mild COVID-19 (a few samples of this study predate the infection). Cell type and time point are not known. CDR3 coding DNA: TGTGCCAGCAGCGTAGGAACAGTGAACACCGGGGAGCTGTTTTTT. Residues: CASSVGTVNTGELFF.